This TCR beta chain was found in a study of Ad26.COV2.S vaccination and SARS-CoV-2 variants. The study's findings and limits: Spike-specific responses of CD8+ and CD4+ T cells were reported to display substantial breadth after vaccination.

The ends were cut back, 3 bases at V and 3 bases at J, with 12 bases in the middle. There are 14 residues in the CDR3. The germline V gene encodes CDR1 GTSNPN and CDR2 SVGIG (reference sequence). Treatment described: approximately 18 received Ad26.COV2.S at low or high dose, single or two shots; about five received placebo; per-sample allocation not given. At day 63 after the first vaccine or placebo injection, samples were drawn. Clones were read by immunoSEQ multiplex PCR, and TCRdb kept only the in-frame ones, dropping some. Seen here are 300,000 to 500,000 clones, more than 85% observed once, and the top ten hold 3% to 3.5%. Worth noting for this clone: Its specificity is not known.

Sequencing was performed on peripheral blood, taken in a trial of Ad26.COV2.S vaccine versus placebo. The source is a person between 18 and 65 years old who received the Ad26.COV2.S COVID-19 vaccine or a placebo. The chain has TRBV30 and TRBJ1-5; D is uncertain. CDR3 sequence (DNA): TGTGCCTGGAGCGCCGGTAGGGACAATCAGCCCCAGCATTTT. Translated, it gives CAWSAGRDNQPQHF.